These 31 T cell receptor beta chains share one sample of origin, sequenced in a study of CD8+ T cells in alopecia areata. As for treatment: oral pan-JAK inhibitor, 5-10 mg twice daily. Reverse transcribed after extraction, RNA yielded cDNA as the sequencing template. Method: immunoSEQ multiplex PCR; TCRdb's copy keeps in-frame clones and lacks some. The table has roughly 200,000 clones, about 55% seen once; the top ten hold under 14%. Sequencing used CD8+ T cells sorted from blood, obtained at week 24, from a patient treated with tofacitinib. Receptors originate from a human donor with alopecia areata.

The CDR3 region is CASTDSYGYTF. The CDR3 nucleotides read TGTGCCAGCACGGACAGCTATGGCTACACCTTC. The chain has TRBV25-1 and TRBJ1-2; D perhaps matches TRBD1 (6 bases). V was cut by 7 bases and J by 4 bases, with 7 bases left in between. The germline gives CDR1 MGHDK, CDR2 SYGVNS. The CDR3 has 11 residues.

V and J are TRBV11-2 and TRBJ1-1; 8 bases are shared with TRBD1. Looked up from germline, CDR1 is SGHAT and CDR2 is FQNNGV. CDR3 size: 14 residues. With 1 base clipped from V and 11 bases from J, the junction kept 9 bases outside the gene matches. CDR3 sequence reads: CASSLGGRGHLAFF. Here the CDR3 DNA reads TGTGCCAGCAGCTTAGGAGGCAGGGGGCATTTGGCTTTCTTT. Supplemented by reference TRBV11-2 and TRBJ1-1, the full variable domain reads EAGVAQSPRYKIIEKRQSVAFWCNPISGHATLYWYQQILGQGPKLLIQFQNNGVVDDSQLPKDRFSAERLKGVDSTLKIQPAKLEDSAVYLCASSLGGRGHLAFFGQGTRLTVV.

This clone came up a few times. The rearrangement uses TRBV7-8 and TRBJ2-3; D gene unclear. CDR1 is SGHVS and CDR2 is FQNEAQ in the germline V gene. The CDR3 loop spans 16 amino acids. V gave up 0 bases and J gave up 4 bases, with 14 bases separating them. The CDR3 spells CASSLAGFAGADTQYF. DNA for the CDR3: TGTGCCAGCAGCTTAGCCGGGTTCGCAGGTGCAGATACGCAGTATTTT.

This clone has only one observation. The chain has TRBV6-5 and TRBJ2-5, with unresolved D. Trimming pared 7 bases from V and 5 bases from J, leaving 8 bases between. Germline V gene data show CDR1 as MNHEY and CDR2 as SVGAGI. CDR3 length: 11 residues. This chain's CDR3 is CASNFGETQYF. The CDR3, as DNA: TGTGCCAGCAATTTTGGGGAGACCCAGTACTTC.

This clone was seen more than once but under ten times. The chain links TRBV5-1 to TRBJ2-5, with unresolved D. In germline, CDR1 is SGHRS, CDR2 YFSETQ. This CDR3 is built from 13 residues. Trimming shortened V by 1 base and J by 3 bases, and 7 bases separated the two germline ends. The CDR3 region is CASSLSTEETQYF. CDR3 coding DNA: TGCGCCAGCAGCTTGAGCACAGAAGAGACCCAGTACTTC.

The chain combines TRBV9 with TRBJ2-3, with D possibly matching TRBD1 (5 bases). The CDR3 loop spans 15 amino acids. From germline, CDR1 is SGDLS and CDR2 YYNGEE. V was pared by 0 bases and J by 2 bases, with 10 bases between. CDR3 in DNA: TGTGCCAGCAGCGTAGTTGGGGCCACCACAGATACGCAGTATTTT. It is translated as CASSVVGATTDTQYF. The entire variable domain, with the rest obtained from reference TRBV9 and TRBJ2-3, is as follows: DSGVTQTPKHLITATGQRVTLRCSPRSGDLSVYWYQQSLDQGLQFLIQYYNGEERAKGNILERFSAQQFPDLHSELNLSSLELGDSALYFCASSVVGATTDTQYFGPGTRLTVL.

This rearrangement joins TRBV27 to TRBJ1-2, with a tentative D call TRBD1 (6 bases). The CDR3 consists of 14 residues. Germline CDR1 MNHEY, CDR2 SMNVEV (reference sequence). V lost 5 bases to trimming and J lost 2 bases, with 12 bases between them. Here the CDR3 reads CASSTTGSNYGYTF. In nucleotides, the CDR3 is TGTGCCAGCAGTACCACAGGGTCGAACTATGGCTACACCTTC.

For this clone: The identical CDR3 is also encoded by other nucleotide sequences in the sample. The CDR3 DNA follows: TGCAGCGTTGCTGTGAACACTGAAGCTTTCTTT. Residues: CSVAVNTEAFF. The chain joins TRBV29-1 to TRBJ1-1; D unresolved. With 4 bases removed from V and 0 bases from J, the gap between germline ends came to 3 bases. The germline V gene encodes CDR1 SQVTM and CDR2 ANQGSEA. There are 11 residues in the CDR3.

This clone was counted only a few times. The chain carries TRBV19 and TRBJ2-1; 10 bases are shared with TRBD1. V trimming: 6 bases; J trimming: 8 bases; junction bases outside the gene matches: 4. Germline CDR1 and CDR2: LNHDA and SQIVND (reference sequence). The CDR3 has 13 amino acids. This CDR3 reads CASSLTGGYEQFF. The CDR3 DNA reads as TGTGCCAGTAGCCTGACAGGGGGCTATGAGCAGTTCTTC.

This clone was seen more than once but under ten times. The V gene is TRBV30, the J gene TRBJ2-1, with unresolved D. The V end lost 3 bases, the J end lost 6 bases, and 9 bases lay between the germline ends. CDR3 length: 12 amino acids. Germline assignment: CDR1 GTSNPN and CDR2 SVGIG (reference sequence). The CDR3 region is CAWRVLGNEQFF. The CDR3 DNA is TGTGCCTGGAGGGTATTGGGCAATGAGCAGTTCTTC.

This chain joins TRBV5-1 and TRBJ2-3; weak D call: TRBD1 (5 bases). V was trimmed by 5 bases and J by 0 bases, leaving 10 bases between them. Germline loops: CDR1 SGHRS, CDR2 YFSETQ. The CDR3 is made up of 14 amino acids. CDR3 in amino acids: CASREDKSTDTQYF. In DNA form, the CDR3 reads TGCGCCAGCAGAGAGGACAAAAGCACAGATACGCAGTATTTT.

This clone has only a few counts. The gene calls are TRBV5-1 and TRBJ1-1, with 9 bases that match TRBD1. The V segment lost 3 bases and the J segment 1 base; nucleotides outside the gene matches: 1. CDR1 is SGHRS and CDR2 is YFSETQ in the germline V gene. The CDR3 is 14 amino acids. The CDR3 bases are TGCGCCAGCAGCTGGGGACAGGGGAACACTGAAGCTTTCTTT. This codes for CASSWGQGNTEAFF.

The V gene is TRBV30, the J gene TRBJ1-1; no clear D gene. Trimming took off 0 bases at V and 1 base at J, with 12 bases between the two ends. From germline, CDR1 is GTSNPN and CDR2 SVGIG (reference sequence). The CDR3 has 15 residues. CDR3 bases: TGTGCCTGGAGTGTAAATTATCGGGGGAACACTGAAGCTTTCTTT. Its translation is CAWSVNYRGNTEAFF.

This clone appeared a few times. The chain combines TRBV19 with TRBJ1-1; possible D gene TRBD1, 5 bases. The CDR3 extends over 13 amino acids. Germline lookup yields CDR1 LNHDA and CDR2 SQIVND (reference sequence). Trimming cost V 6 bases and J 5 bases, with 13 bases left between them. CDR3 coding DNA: TGTGCCAGTAGCTCCGGGGGTTGGACTGAAGCTTTCTTT. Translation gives CASSSGGWTEAFF.

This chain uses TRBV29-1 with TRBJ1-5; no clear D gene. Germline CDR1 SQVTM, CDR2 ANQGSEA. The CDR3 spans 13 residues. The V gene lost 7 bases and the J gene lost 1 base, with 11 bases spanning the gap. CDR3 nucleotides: TGCAGCGCCCAATCGGACAGCAATCAGCCCCAGCATTTT. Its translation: CSAQSDSNQPQHF. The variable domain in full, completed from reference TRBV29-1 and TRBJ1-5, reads SAVISQKPSRDICQRGTSLTIQCQVDSQVTMMFWYRQQPGQSLTLIATANQGSEATYESGFVIDKFPISRPNLTFSTLTVSNMSPEDSSIYLCSAQSDSNQPQHFGDGTRLSIL.

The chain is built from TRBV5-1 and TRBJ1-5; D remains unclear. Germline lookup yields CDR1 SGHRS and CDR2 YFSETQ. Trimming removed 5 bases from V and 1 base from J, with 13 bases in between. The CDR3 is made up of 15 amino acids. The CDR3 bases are TGCGCCAGCAGGGAGGCGCCGAAGAGCAATCAGCCCCAGCATTTT. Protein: CASREAPKSNQPQHF.

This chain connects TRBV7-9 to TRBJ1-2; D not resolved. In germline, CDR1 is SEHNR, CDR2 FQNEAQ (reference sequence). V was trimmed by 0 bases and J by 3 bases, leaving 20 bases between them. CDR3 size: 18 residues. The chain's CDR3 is CASSLAEAGSSVYYGYTF. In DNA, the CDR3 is TGTGCCAGCAGCTTAGCGGAGGCGGGCTCGTCTGTCTACTATGGCTACACCTTC.

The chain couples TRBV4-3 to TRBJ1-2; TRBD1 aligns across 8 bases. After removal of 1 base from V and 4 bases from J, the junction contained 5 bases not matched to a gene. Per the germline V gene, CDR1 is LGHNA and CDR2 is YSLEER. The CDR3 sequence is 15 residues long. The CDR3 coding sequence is TGCGCCAGCAGCCAAGCACAGGGGGGAGGCTATGGCTACACCTTC. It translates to CASSQAQGGGYGYTF.

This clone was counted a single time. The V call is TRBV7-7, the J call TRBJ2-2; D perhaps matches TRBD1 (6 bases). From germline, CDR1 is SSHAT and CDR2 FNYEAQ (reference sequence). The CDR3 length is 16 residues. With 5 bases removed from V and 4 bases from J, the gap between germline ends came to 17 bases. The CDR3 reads CASSLHREGVTGELFF. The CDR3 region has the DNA TGTGCCAGCAGCCTTCACAGGGAAGGCGTCACCGGGGAGCTGTTTTTT.

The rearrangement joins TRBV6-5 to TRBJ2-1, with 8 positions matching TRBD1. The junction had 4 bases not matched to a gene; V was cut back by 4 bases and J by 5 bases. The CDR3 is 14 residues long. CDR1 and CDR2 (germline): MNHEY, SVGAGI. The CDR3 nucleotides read TGTGCCAGCAGTTGGCAGGGGGCCGACAATGAGCAGTTCTTC. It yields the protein CASSWQGADNEQFF.

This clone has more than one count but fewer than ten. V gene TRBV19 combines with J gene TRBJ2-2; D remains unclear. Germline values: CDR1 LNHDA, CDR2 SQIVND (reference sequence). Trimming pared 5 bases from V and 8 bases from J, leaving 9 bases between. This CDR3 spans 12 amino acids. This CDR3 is CASSYGTGELFF. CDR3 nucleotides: TGTGCCAGTAGTTACGGCACAGGGGAGCTGTTTTTT.

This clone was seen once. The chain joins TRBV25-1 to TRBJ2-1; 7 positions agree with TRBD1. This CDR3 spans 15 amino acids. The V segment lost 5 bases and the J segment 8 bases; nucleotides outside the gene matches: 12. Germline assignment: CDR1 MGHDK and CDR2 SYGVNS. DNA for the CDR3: TGTGCCAGCAGTCTACAGGGGTCACGGAGGCATGAGCAGTTCTTC. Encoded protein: CASSLQGSRRHEQFF.

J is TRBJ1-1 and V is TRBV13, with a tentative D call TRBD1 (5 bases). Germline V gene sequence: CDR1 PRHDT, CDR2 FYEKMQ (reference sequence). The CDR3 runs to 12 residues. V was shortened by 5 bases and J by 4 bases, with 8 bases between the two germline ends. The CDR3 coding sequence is TGTGCCAGCAGCCTTAGGGGCACTGAAGCTTTCTTT. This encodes CASSLRGTEAFF. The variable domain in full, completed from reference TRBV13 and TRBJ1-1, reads AAGVIQSPRHLIKEKRETATLKCYPIPRHDTVYWYQQGPGQDPQFLISFYEKMQSDKGSIPDRFSAQQFSDYHSELNMSSLELGDSALYFCASSLRGTEAFFGQGTRLTVV.

In DNA form, the CDR3 reads TGTGCCAGCACCATAACCGGGACTCAGTACTTC. Its protein is CASTITGTQYF. The V call is TRBV11-2, the J call TRBJ2-7; D is perhaps TRBD2 (6 bases). The length of the CDR3 is 11 residues. The germline gives CDR1 SGHAT, CDR2 FQNNGV. Between the trimmed V and J ends, which lost 7 bases and 10 bases, there was a span of 14 bases.

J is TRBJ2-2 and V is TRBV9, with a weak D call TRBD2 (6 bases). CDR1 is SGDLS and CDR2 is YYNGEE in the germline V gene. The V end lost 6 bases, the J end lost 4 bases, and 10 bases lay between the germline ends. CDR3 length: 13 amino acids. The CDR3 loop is CASNTGGTGELFF. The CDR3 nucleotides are TGTGCCAGCAATACCGGGGGCACCGGGGAGCTGTTTTTT.

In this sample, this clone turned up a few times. The CDR3 DNA reads as TGCGCCAGCAGCCCCCGACACACTTCGAAGACTGAAGCTTTCTTT. It encodes CASSPRHTSKTEAFF. This chain uses TRBV5-1 with TRBJ1-1; no clear D. Germline V gene lookup returns CDR1 SGHRS and CDR2 YFSETQ. V dropped 4 bases and J dropped 5 bases, with 18 bases sitting between them. The CDR3 has 15 amino acids.

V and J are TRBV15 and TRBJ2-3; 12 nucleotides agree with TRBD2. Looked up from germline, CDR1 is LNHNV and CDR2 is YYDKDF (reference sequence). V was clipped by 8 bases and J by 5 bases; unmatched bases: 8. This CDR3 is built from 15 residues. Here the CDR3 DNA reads TGTGCCACCTCGCCTAGCGGGGGGGCCGGAGATACGCAGTATTTT. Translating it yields CATSPSGGAGDTQYF.

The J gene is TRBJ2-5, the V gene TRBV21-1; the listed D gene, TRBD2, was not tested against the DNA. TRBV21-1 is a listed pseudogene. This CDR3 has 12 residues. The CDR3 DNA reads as TGTGCCAGCGACTCGTACCAAGAGACCCAGTACTTC. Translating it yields CASDSYQETQYF.

The CDR3 DNA is TGTGCCTGGAGTCAGGGGGTCCGGACTGAAGCTTTCTTT. This sequence encodes CAWSQGVRTEAFF. The J gene is TRBJ1-1, the V gene TRBV30; 7 positions agree with TRBD1. CDR1 is GTSNPN and CDR2 is SVGIG in the germline V gene (reference sequence). After removal of 2 bases from V and 5 bases from J, the junction contained 5 bases not matched to a gene. The CDR3 totals 13 residues.

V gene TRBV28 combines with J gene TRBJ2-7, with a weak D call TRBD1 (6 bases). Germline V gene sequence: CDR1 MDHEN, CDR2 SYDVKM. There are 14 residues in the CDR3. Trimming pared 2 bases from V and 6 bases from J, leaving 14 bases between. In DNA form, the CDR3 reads TGTGCCAGCAGTTTACACAGGGAGAAGGGCGAGCAGTACTTC. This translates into CASSLHREKGEQYF.

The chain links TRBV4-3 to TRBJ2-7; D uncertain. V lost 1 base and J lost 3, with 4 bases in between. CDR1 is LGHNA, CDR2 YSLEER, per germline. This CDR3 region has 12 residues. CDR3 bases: TGCGCCAGCAGCCAAGGGGGCTACGAGCAGTACTTC. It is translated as CASSQGGYEQYF.